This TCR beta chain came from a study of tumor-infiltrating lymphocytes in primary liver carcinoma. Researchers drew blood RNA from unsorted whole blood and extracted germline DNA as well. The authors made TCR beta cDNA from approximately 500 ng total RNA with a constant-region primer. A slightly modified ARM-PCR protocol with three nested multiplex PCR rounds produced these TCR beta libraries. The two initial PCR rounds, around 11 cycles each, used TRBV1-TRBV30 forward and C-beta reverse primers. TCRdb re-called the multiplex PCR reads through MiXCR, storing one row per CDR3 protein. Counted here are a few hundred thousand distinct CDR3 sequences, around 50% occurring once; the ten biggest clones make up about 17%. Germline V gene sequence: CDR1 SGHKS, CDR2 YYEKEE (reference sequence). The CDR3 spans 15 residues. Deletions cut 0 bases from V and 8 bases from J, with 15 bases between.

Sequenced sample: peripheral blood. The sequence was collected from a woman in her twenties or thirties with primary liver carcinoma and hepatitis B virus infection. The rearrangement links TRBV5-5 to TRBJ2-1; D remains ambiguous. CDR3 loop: CASSLVLAAIDEQFF. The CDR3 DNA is TGTGCCAGCAGCTTGGTACTGGCGGCGATAGATGAGCAGTTCTTC.